These 15 T cell receptor beta chains were all obtained from the same sample, sequenced in a study of blood T cells in healthy people across ages. Primed by a sample-barcoded 5' primer and a J-beta primer mix, a second PCR proceeded for about 7 to 12 cycles. One entry per CDR3 protein, called by TCRdb with MiXCR from the 5' RACE reads. The sample consists of some 1,500,000 distinct CDR3 sequences, 42% of them appearing once. The specimen sequenced was blood. The receptors come from a woman aged 18-30 years in good health.

V gene TRBV12-3 or TRBV12-4 combines with J gene TRBJ1-5; D is undetermined. The CDR3 has 14 residues. Trimming took off 1 base at V and 4 bases at J, with 8 bases between the two ends. The CDR3 DNA reads as TGTGCCAGCAGTTTAGACCCTTATAATCAGCCCCAGCATTTT. It encodes CASSLDPYNQPQHF.

This sequence joins TRBV9 and TRBJ2-7; D is undetermined. The DNA end favors TRBJ2-5, so the J call may be wrong. The germline V gene has CDR1 SGDLS and CDR2 YYNGEE. The CDR3 has 14 residues. The CDR3 protein is CASSAPGWRETQYF. In DNA, the CDR3 is TGTGCCAGCAGCGCTCCGGGTTGGAGAGAGACCCAGTACTTC.

The chain has TRBV6-1 and TRBJ2-7; TRBD1 or TRBD2 may be the D gene (6 bases each). The V gene's germline CDR1 is MNHNS and CDR2 SASEGT. Trimming stripped 3 bases from V and 7 bases from J, with 19 bases between. The CDR3 loop spans 15 amino acids. The CDR3 spells CASSDSGVGLNEQYF. The CDR3 nucleotides read TGTGCCAGCAGTGATTCAGGGGTGGGACTCAATGAGCAGTACTTC.

This clonotype has just a few counts. The chain employs TRBV11-2 and TRBJ1-1, with D possibly being TRBD1 (5 bases). V was cut by 0 bases and J by 1 base, with 12 bases left in between. There are 16 residues in the CDR3. The germline gives CDR1 SGHAT, CDR2 FQNNGV. The CDR3 sequence: CASSLDPRGPNTEAFF. The CDR3 nucleotides are TGTGCCAGCAGCTTAGATCCGAGGGGACCGAACACTGAAGCTTTCTTT.

The CDR3 region has the DNA TGCGCCAGCAGCCAAGACTCCAGGGACACATTCTACGAGCAGTACTTC. Its protein product is CASSQDSRDTFYEQYF. This chain links TRBV4-3 with TRBJ2-5, with D tentatively TRBD1 (6 bases). Judging by the DNA end, TRBJ2-7 fits better; the J call may be wrong. The CDR3 consists of 16 residues. The V gene's germline CDR1 is LGHNA and CDR2 YSLEER.

The V gene is TRBV11-2, the J gene TRBJ2-1; 7 bases map to TRBD2. The tail of the sequence fits TRBJ2-7 better, so the J call may be wrong. Germline V lookup: CDR1 SGHAT, CDR2 FQNNGV. The CDR3 extends over 16 amino acids. CDR3 nucleotide sequence: TGTGCCAGCAGAAAGGAGCGGGACCCAGCCTACAATGAGCAGTACTTC. Protein sequence: CASRKERDPAYNEQYF.

CDR3 coding DNA: TGCGCCAGCAGCCACGACGGCGGACAGGCAGAAGAGACCCAGTACTTC. It translates to CASSHDGGQAEETQYF. This chain joins TRBV4-3 and TRBJ2-5; the match to TRBD1 covers 7 bases. The CDR3 has 16 amino acids. The germline V gene encodes CDR1 LGHNA and CDR2 YSLEER. V lost 3 bases to trimming and J lost 3 bases; unmatched junction nucleotides: 10.

The chain uses TRBV20-1 and TRBJ1-6, with 9 nucleotides matching TRBD1. This CDR3 spans 14 amino acids. V lost 6 bases and J lost 9; bases outside the gene matches: 9. Germline V gene sequence: CDR1 DFQATT, CDR2 SNEGSKA (reference sequence). The CDR3 sequence: CSARPGQGLSPLHF. The CDR3, as DNA: TGCAGTGCCAGACCGGGACAGGGACTTTCACCCCTCCACTTT.

The V call is TRBV5-1, the J call TRBJ2-7, with TRBD2 matching 10 bases. V lost 2 bases to trimming and J lost 3 bases; unmatched junction nucleotides: 5. Per the germline V gene, CDR1 is SGHRS and CDR2 is YFSETQ. CDR3 length: 15 amino acids. CDR3 in DNA: TGCGCCAGCAGCTTTGGGACTAGCGTCGACTACGAGCAGTACTTC. The encoded protein is CASSFGTSVDYEQYF.

V usage is TRBV4-1 and J usage is TRBJ2-4, with D perhaps assigned TRBD1 or TRBD2 (5 bases each). The CDR3 contains 13 residues. Germline CDR1 is MGHRA and CDR2 is YSYEKL. Trimming removed 1 base at V and 9 bases at J, with 10 bases between. The CDR3 spells CASSQVGERIQYF. The CDR3 nucleotides are TGCGCCAGCAGCCAAGTAGGGGAGCGCATTCAGTACTTC.

The V gene is TRBV2, the J gene TRBJ2-3, with D uncertain. Germline CDR1 SNHLY, CDR2 FYNNEI. CDR3 length equals 14 residues. Trimming pared 10 bases from V and 0 bases from J, leaving 14 bases between. CDR3 region: CATSRSSSTDTQYF. The CDR3 bases are TGTGCCACCTCCAGGTCATCTAGCACAGATACGCAGTATTTT.

This rearrangement joins TRBV4-1 to TRBJ2-1; D is ambiguous. The length of the CDR3 is 11 residues. Germline assignment: CDR1 MGHRA and CDR2 YSYEKL. With 10 bases removed from V and 1 base from J, the gap between germline ends came to 5 bases. The DNA of the CDR3 is TGCGCCAACAGTTCCTACAATGAGCAGTTCTTC. Its protein product is CANSSYNEQFF.

The rearrangement joins TRBV12-3 or TRBV12-4 to TRBJ2-7; 10 bases are shared with TRBD1. The CDR3 is 15 residues long. V lost 6 bases to trimming and J lost 7 bases; unmatched junction nucleotides: 12. The CDR3 loop is CASSTGTGALNEQYF. The CDR3 DNA reads as TGTGCCAGCAGCACGGGGACAGGGGCCCTCAATGAGCAGTACTTC.

This chain links TRBV7-2 with TRBJ2-5; D uncertain. V was shortened by 0 bases and J by 0 bases, with 8 bases between the two germline ends. Per germline, CDR1 SGHTA and CDR2 FQGNSA. The CDR3 loop spans 15 amino acids. CDR3 bases: TGTGCCAGCAGCTTAGCCCGGGCCCACCAAGAGACCCAGTACTTC. Residues: CASSLARAHQETQYF.

The J gene is TRBJ2-1, the V gene TRBV5-8, with a possible D match to TRBD1 (6 bases). The germline V and J ends were trimmed by 1 base and 8 bases, with 13 bases remaining between them. The CDR3 totals 14 residues. CDR1 is SGHTS and CDR2 is YDEGEE in the germline V gene. CDR3 sequence reads: CASSLRGGSDEQFF. CDR3 nucleotide sequence: TGTGCCAGCAGCTTGCGTGGGGGCTCGGATGAGCAGTTCTTC.